This is a list of T cell receptor beta chains from one sample in a study of blood T cell repertoires in COVID-19. The data were produced by immunoSEQ multiplex PCR, yet TCRdb's version contains in-frame clones alone and is incomplete. Of 250,000 to 350,000 clones in the sample, 80% to 90% were seen once. The sequencing sample was made of PBMCs or T cells enriched from blood (not recorded which). The receptors shown here come from a woman in her 30s who had recovered from COVID-19. CDR3s include the opening cysteine and the closing phenylalanine or tryptophan. The order of the fields is V gene, clone size, J gene, D gene, CDR3 protein, CDR3 DNA. A D gene is named only where the DNA matches it firmly. The size field is filled for only some rows; it gives once, few, many or a size class.

>TRBV3-1/TRBV3-2|.|TRBJ1-2|TRBD1
CASSQIRTGGYTF
TGTGCCAGCAGCCAGATTAGGACAGGCGGCTACACCTTC
>TRBV11-2|.|TRBJ2-2|TRBD2
CASTHRGVAGGQTGELFF
TGTGCCAGCACACACCGCGGGGTAGCGGGAGGCCAAACCGGGGAGCTGTTTTTT
>TRBV19|.|TRBJ2-5|TRBD2
CASSIGTSALQETQYF
TGTGCCAGTAGTATAGGGACTAGCGCGCTTCAAGAGACCCAGTACTTC
>TRBV28|.|TRBJ1-1|.
CASSRAGMNTEAFF
TGTGCCAGCAGTCGAGCCGGGATGAACACTGAAGCTTTCTTT
>TRBV7-3|.|TRBJ1-2|.
CASSKDNNYGYTF
TGTGCCAGCAGCAAAGACAATAACTATGGCTACACCTTC
>TRBV25-1|.|TRBJ1-1|.
CASSEGLMNTEAFF
TGTGCCAGCAGTGAAGGTCTAATGAACACTGAAGCTTTCTTT
>TRBV5-1|once|TRBJ2-7|.
CASSADRPNYEQYF
TGCGCCAGCAGCGCCGACAGACCAAATTACGAGCAGTACTTC
>TRBV7-6|many|TRBJ2-1|TRBD2
CASGGEVNNEQFF
TGTGCCAGTGGGGGGGAGGTGAACAATGAGCAGTTCTTC
>TRBV27|.|TRBJ2-7|TRBD1
CASSTRLARGSYEQYF
TGTGCCAGCAGTACAAGGTTGGCCAGGGGGTCCTACGAGCAGTACTTC
>TRBV21-1|once|TRBJ2-2|.
CAKGAGLAGRPTNTGELFF
TGTGCCAAGGGTGCGGGACTAGCGGGGCGCCCTACGAACACCGGGGAGCTGTTTTTT
>TRBV6-5|.|TRBJ2-2|.
CASTHLAGDTGELFF
TGTGCCAGCACTCACCTGGCAGGCGACACCGGGGAGCTGTTTTTT
>TRBV2|.|TRBJ2-1|TRBD2
CASTRLAGASYNEQFF
TGTGCCAGCACCCGACTAGCGGGAGCTTCCTACAATGAGCAGTTCTTC